The clone carrying this T cell receptor (beta chain) was seen a single time. This sample is part of a study of blood T cell repertoires in COVID-19. At the level of the study: Samples taken during acute and convalescent COVID-19 were collected in the United States, Italy and Spain. Sample material is recorded as cDNA or gDNA derived from T cells, B-cell-depleted T cells, or PBMCs.

Trimming cost V 4 bases and J 4 bases, with 8 bases left between them. The CDR3 totals 12 residues. Per the germline V gene, CDR1 is SGHRS and CDR2 is YFSETQ. Study processing details: The authors estimated nucleated cell counts from reference gene primer amplification. Generated by immunoSEQ multiplex PCR, the TCRdb table keeps only in-frame clones and is missing some. V, J and clone size are those of that table, while D and trimming were read from the DNA. The table shows about 230,000 clones, with roughly 80% occurring only once. The chain employs TRBV5-1 and TRBJ1-1, with D unresolved. The sequenced sample consisted of peripheral blood. This TCR derives from a woman of 80 years or more with acute or convalescent COVID-19. The CDR3 DNA follows: TGCGCCAGCAGCCCCGAGGGCACTGAAGCTTTCTTT. Protein: CASSPEGTEAFF.